The rows below give T cell receptor beta chains drawn from one sample of a study of memory CD4+ T cells and cytomegalovirus serostatus. Measured with immunoSEQ multiplex PCR; TCRdb has only the in-frame clones, and not every one. The sample contains about 25,000 clones, roughly 75% of which appear only once. The sample was memory CD4+ T cells from blood. The source of these receptors is an adult in good health and CMV-seronegative. CDR3s include the opening cysteine and the closing phenylalanine or tryptophan. Each record gives: D gene, V gene, J gene, CDR3 protein. D genes are given only for firm matches.

TRBD1	TRBV30	TRBJ1-5	CAWSAGTGGPQPQHF
.	TRBV10-3	TRBJ1-1	CAITSGNEAFF
TRBD1	TRBV7-2	TRBJ2-7	CASSSHSTGPLPYEQYF
.	TRBV14	TRBJ2-1	CASRSGWYNEQFF
.	TRBV5-1	TRBJ1-5	CASSGGQNQPQHF
.	TRBV11-1	TRBJ2-5	CASSLAGQQETQYF
TRBD1	TRBV4-3	TRBJ1-5	CASSPQGGAQPQHF
TRBD1	TRBV27	TRBJ1-4	CASSFLGQGSEKLFF
.	TRBV6-5	TRBJ2-7	CASRRPGSSYEQYF
TRBD1	TRBV6-5	TRBJ1-3	CASRKTGVGNTIYF
.	TRBV19	TRBJ1-5	CASSPRNQPQHF
.	TRBV4-3	TRBJ1-5	CASSQNYRDQPQHF
.	TRBV7-2	TRBJ1-4	CASSLALGQTNEKLFF